Presented here are 11 T cell receptor beta chains from one specimen sequenced in a study of blood T cells in healthy people across ages. Primers used in a second PCR of roughly 6 to 12 cycles were a sample-barcoded 5' primer and a J-beta primer mix. TCRdb processed the 5' RACE reads anew with MiXCR; each CDR3 protein has one entry. Altogether about 1.1 million distinct CDR3 sequences are present, less than 45% being singletons, with the ten largest covering roughly 13%. The sequencing input was blood. The origin of the receptors is a man aged 18 to 35 in good health.

The J gene is TRBJ2-2, the V gene TRBV9; 8 bases agree with TRBD1. Germline CDR1 and CDR2: SGDLS and YYNGEE. This CDR3 has 16 amino acids. Losses at the gene ends were 3 bases for V and 4 bases for J; bases not matched to a gene: 8. The CDR3 reads CASSARTGSPTGELFF. The CDR3 bases are TGTGCCAGCAGCGCCAGGACAGGGTCCCCCACCGGGGAGCTGTTTTTT.

This clonotype appeared a few times. The V gene is TRBV20-1, the J gene TRBJ2-3; TRBD2 matches 11 bases. V trimming: 2 bases; J trimming: 3 bases; junction bases outside the gene matches: 10. The germline V gene encodes CDR1 DFQATT and CDR2 SNEGSKA (reference sequence). The CDR3 sequence is 17 residues long. CDR3 protein: CSARSLRLAGRTDTQYF. In DNA form, the CDR3 reads TGCAGTGCTAGATCCCTCCGACTAGCGGGGAGGACAGATACGCAGTATTTT.

This clonotype turned up a few times. The rearrangement uses TRBV29-1 and TRBJ1-1; no firm D call. The V gene lost 6 bases and the J gene lost 3 bases, with 17 bases spanning the gap. There are 14 residues in the CDR3. Germline V gene lookup returns CDR1 SQVTM and CDR2 ANQGSEA. Here the CDR3 DNA reads TGCAGCGTAGTGGTCCGAGGCTTGGACACTGAAGCTTTCTTT. This codes for CSVVVRGLDTEAFF.

This clonotype was counted many times. This chain links TRBV6-6 with TRBJ2-5; D is perhaps TRBD2 (6 bases). The CDR3 covers 13 residues. Germline CDR1 and CDR2: MNHNY and SVGAGI (reference sequence). V lost 8 bases and J 3 bases, leaving 13 bases between the germline ends. This CDR3 reads CASGGKEEETQYF. In DNA form, the CDR3 reads TGTGCCAGCGGAGGGAAGGAAGAAGAGACCCAGTACTTC.

The chain recombines TRBV5-6 with TRBJ2-5, with 8 bases identical to TRBD2. Germline V CDR1 and CDR2: SGHDT, YYEEEE. Trimming cost V 3 bases and J 2 bases; bases outside gene matches: 9. The CDR3 has 16 amino acids. CDR3 bases: TGTGCCAGCAGCTCAACAGTAACTAGCGGACAAGAGACCCAGTACTTC. As protein: CASSSTVTSGQETQYF.

The chain has TRBV2 and TRBJ1-5; no definite D call. The CDR3 extends over 15 amino acids. Germline values: CDR1 SNHLY, CDR2 FYNNEI. Trimming took 3 bases from V and 1 from J, leaving 10 bases between them. Here the CDR3 reads CASSEGRVSNQPQHF. The CDR3 nucleotides are TGTGCCAGCAGTGAGGGGAGGGTGAGCAATCAGCCCCAGCATTTT.

This chain links TRBV29-1 with TRBJ2-4, with D hard to call. Trimming removed 5 bases from V and 3 bases from J, with 11 bases in between. The CDR3 runs 13 residues. CDR1 and CDR2 (germline): SQVTM, ANQGSEA. The CDR3 DNA follows: TGCAGCGTTCGAGACGTGGACAAAAACATTCAGTACTTC. Translated: CSVRDVDKNIQYF.

This clonotype has ten or more counts. This chain links TRBV29-1 with TRBJ2-1; D ambiguous. CDR1 and CDR2 (germline): SQVTM, ANQGSEA. V lost 4 bases and J lost 15, with 7 bases in between. CDR3 length: 8 amino acids. Here the CDR3 reads CSVGVTFF. CDR3 DNA sequence: TGCAGCGTTGGGGTAACGTTCTTC.

This chain joins TRBV7-9 and TRBJ1-2, with D possibly matching TRBD1 (5 bases). CDR3 length: 15 residues. The germline CDR1 and CDR2 sequences are SEHNR and FQNEAQ (reference sequence). V was pared by 5 bases and J by 4 bases, with 17 bases between. The CDR3 DNA reads TGTGCCAGCAGCCAGACCACAGGTCAAATCTATGGCTACACCTTC. It codes for CASSQTTGQIYGYTF.

A few counts support this clonotype. The CDR3 region is CASSPQVGGSTDTQYF. The CDR3, as DNA: TGTGCCAGCAGCCCACAAGTGGGGGGGAGCACAGATACGCAGTATTTT. V gene TRBV7-2 combines with J gene TRBJ2-3, with 7 bases fitting TRBD2. Germline V gene lookup returns CDR1 SGHTA and CDR2 FQGNSA. This CDR3 spans 16 amino acids. V lost 5 bases and J lost 0; bases outside the gene matches: 8.

Note on this clonotype: At one boundary the junction diverges from the germline segment, which might be a read error. The chain recombines TRBV6-6 with TRBJ1-1; 10 positions match TRBD1. CDR1 MNHNY and CDR2 SVGAGI come from the germline V gene (reference sequence). The CDR3 has 14 residues. CDR3 in DNA: TGTGCCAGCAGAAAGGGACAGGGGAACACTGAGGCTTTCTTT. It encodes CASRKGQGNTEAFF.